This T cell receptor (beta chain) is drawn from a study of blood T cell repertoires in COVID-19. Study information: Sample material is recorded as cDNA or gDNA derived from T cells, B-cell-depleted T cells, or PBMCs.

Original processing methods: Nucleated cell number was recorded as an estimate derived from reference gene primer amplification. Using immunoSEQ multiplex PCR, the repertoire was profiled, and TCRdb retains in-frame clones only, with some absent. From that table come the V and J calls and clone size; the DNA was used to work out D and trimming. Among under 95,000 clones listed, around 90% were seen once. CDR1 SGDLS and CDR2 YYNGEE come from the germline V gene. This CDR3 region has 18 residues. V lost 0 bases and J lost 5; bases outside the gene matches: 12. The sequence derives from a woman between 45 and 65 years old with acute or convalescent COVID-19. The V gene is TRBV9, the J gene TRBJ2-1; 9 nucleotides match TRBD2. The material sequenced was peripheral blood. The chain's CDR3 is CASSVAPQALAGNNEQFF. The DNA of the CDR3 is TGTGCCAGCAGCGTAGCCCCCCAGGCCCTAGCGGGGAACAATGAGCAGTTCTTC.